This TCR beta chain was captured by sequencing in a study of CD8+ T cells in alopecia areata (dated by TCRdb to the late 2010s). For the study in its entirety: Treated patients were enrolled in an open-label pilot trial of oral tofacitinib, 5 to 10 mg twice daily, for moderate-to-severe alopecia areata. RNA was extracted with the PAXgene miRNA kit for fixed scalp, the miRNeasy kit for PBMCs, and the RNeasy kit for mouse skin. Clonality in the scalp was compared among normal scalp (n=4), patchy alopecia areata scalp (n=8), and alopecia totalis/universalis scalp (n=8). The study used high-throughput TCRbeta sequencing to examine T cell clonal expansion in alopecia areata, in both the C3H/HeJ mouse model and human patients. immunoSEQ multiplex PCR using 35 Vbeta forward primers and 13 Jbeta reverse primers was used to amplify TCRbeta CDR3 regions. Patients on tofacitinib were biopsied at baseline and after 4 and 24 weeks of treatment, and several of the patients also had a later scalp biopsy. On the human side, TCRbeta sequencing was run on scalp tissue and on sorted CD4+ and CD8+ peripheral blood T cells from healthy controls and from alopecia areata patients with either patchy or totalis/universalis disease. Patients stayed on tofacitinib for 6 to 18 months and then had 6 months of follow-up off drug so that delayed response and recurrence could be assessed. The study at large found these results: Shared TCR sequences between patients were less evident than in mice, which may be partly attributable to HLA diversity in the patient population. Compared with normal scalp, lesional scalp, particularly in alopecia totalis/universalis, had higher clonality and more expanded CD8+ clones, which suggests antigenic drive. Scalp TCR repertoire analysis is complicated because resident alphabeta T cells in normal human skin are also sequenced, whereas mouse skin is dominated by gammadelta T cells.

The method behind the library was the immunoSEQ multiplex PCR assay. RNA was extracted from all samples and reverse transcribed into cDNA as template for TCR sequencing. First-strand cDNA was synthesized with SuperScript III using a 2:1 mix of oligo-dT and random hexamers. A synthetic immune receptor repertoire was used to gauge amplification bias, and whatever bias remained was removed computationally. The source study handled its data this way. Raw reads were preprocessed to remove errors, and CDR3 was defined according to IMGT conventions as the region from the conserved cysteine to phenylalanine. Clonality was calculated as 1 minus Shannon entropy normalized by log2 of the number of productive unique TCRs. Whether scalp clones were CD4 or CD8 was inferred by matching scalp TCRbeta sequences against CD4 and CD8 repertoires sorted from blood. TCRdb carries this immuneACCESS record with in-frame sequences only. Its versions omit some clonotypes, under half of them owing to an unresolved V gene in the studies checked, with the rest unexplained. Clone size and the V and J calls come from that table; the DNA yielded D and trimming. The sample table shows some 170,000 clones, and roughly 66% are seen once. Together, the top ten hold more than 9.5% of the sample.

Trimming takes 4 bases off V and 3 bases off J; junction bases not matched to a gene: 15. The CDR3 sequence holds 18 residues, the cysteine and phenylalanine included. The CDR3 DNA has 54 bases and is translated from base 1. In the case of this clone: There is no known antigen for this receptor. No clone much larger than this one lies a single base away; base qualities are absent.

The time point label corresponds to: baseline before oral tofacitinib. Lesional scalp punch biopsies and peripheral blood were obtained from alopecia areata patients. After PBMCs were isolated by density centrifugation and stained for CD3, CD4 and CD8, a FACSAria was used to sort CD4+ and CD8+ T cells. The sequence derives from a human donor with alopecia areata. The sequence is built from TRBV23-1 and TRBJ1-3, with 7 bases matching TRBD1. TRBV23-1 is identified as an open reading frame with a role that is uncertain. Material: CD8+ T cells sorted from blood, obtained at week 0. The CDR3 protein: CASSPSSMGRQGGNTIYF. The nucleotide sequence reads TGCGCCAGCAGTCCGAGCTCAATGGGGAGACAGGGTGGAAACACCATATATTTT.